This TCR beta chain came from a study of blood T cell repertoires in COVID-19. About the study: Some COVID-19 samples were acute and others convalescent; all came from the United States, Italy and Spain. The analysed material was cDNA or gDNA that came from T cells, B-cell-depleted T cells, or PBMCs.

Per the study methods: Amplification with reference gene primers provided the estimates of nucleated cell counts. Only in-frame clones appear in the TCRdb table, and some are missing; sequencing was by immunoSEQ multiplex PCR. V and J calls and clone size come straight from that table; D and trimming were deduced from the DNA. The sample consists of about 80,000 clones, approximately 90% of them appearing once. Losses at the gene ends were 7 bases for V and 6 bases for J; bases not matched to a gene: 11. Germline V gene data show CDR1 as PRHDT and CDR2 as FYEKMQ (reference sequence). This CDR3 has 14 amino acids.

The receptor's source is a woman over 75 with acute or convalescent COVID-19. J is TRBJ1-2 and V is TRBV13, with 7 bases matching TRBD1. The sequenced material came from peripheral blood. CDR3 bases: TGTGCCAGCACCCGCCGTACAGGGGACAATGGCTACACCTTC. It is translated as CASTRRTGDNGYTF.